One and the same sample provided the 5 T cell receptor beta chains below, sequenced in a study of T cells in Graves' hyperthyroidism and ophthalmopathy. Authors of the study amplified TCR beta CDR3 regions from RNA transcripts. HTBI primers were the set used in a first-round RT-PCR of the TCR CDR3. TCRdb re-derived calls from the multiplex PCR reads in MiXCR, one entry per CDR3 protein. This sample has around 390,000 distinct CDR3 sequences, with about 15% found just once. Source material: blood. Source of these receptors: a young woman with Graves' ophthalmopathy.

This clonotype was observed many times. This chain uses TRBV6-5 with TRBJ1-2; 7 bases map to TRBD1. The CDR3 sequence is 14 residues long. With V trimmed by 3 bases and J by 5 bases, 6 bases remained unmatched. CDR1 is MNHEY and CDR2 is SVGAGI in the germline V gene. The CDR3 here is CASSYDRAAYGYTF. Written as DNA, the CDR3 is TGTGCCAGCAGTTATGACAGGGCCGCATATGGCTACACCTTC.

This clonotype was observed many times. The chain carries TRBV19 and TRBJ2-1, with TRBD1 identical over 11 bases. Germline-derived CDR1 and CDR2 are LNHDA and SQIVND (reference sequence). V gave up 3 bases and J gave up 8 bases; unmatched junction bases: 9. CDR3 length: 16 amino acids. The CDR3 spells CASSIGGQGVGDEQFF. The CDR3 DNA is TGTGCCAGTAGTATCGGGGGACAGGGGGTAGGGGATGAGCAGTTCTTC.

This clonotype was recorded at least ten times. The CDR3 is CSARDPSTRSVHNEQFF. CDR3 in DNA: TGCAGTGCTAGAGACCCCTCGACTAGAAGTGTACACAATGAGCAGTTCTTC. This sequence joins TRBV20-1 and TRBJ2-1, with D possibly matching TRBD2 (6 bases). Looked up from germline, CDR1 is DFQATT and CDR2 is SNEGSKA (reference sequence). The ends were cut back, 0 bases at V and 5 bases at J, with 20 bases in the middle. This CDR3 is built from 17 residues.

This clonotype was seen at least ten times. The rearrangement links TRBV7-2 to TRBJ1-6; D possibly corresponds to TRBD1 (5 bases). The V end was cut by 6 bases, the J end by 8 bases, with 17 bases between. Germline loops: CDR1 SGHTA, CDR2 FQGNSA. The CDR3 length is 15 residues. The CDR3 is CASRSVQGLDSPLHF. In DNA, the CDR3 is TGTGCCAGCAGATCCGTGCAGGGTTTGGATTCACCCCTCCACTTT.

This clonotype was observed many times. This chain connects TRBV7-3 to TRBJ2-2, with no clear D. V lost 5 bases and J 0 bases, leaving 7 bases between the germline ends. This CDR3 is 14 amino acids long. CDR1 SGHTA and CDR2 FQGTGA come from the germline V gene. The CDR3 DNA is TGTGCCAGCAGCCCCGACCCGAACACCGGGGAGCTGTTTTTT. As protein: CASSPDPNTGELFF.